The rows below give T cell receptor beta chains drawn from one sample of a study of control samples from healthy donors and cancer patients. TCRdb's copy holds only in-frame clones and misses some; the assay was immunoSEQ multiplex PCR. In the table there are 140,000 or so clones, about nine tenths of which are singletons. The material sequenced was blood. The receptors were sampled from a man aged 25 to 40 in good health. Both conserved end residues are part of each CDR3. A D gene is named only where the DNA matches it firmly. The listing skips clone size in some rows; elsewhere it reads once, few, many or a size class.

size | D | J | V | DNA | CDR3
NA | TRBD1 | TRBJ2-6 | TRBV18 | TGTGCCAGCTCACCACGACAGGGGGCCCGATTAAGGAGCTCTGGGGCCAACGTCCTGACTTTC | CASSPRQGARLRSSGANVLTF
NA | NA | TRBJ1-1 | TRBV28 | TGTGCCAGCACCCACCGGGACGTCCTGAACACTGAAGCTTTCTTT | CASTHRDVLNTEAFF
NA | NA | TRBJ1-2 | TRBV5-4 | TGTGCCAGCAGCTCTTCGGACGGACTTTATGGCTACACCTTC | CASSSSDGLYGYTF
NA | TRBD2 | TRBJ2-1 | TRBV6-5 | TGTGCCAGCAGTTACTCTCCCAGCGGGGGGGATTGGGAGCAGTTCTTC | CASSYSPSGGDWEQFF
NA | NA | TRBJ1-2 | TRBV30 | TGTGCCTGGAGTGCGGGGACATTCACCTCTGGCTACACCTTC | CAWSAGTFTSGYTF
NA | TRBD1 | TRBJ1-2 | TRBV28 | TGTGCCAGCGGTCAGACCGGGACAGGGTATGGCTACACCTTC | CASGQTGTGYGYTF
medium-sized | TRBD1 | TRBJ2-7 | TRBV10-3 | TGTGCCATCAGTGGGACAGGGGCCGAGCAGTACTTC | CAISGTGAEQYF
NA | NA | TRBJ2-1 | TRBV11-2 | TGTGCCAGCAGCTTAGGTGCCTATGAGCAGTTCTTC | CASSLGAYEQFF
NA | TRBD1 | TRBJ2-7 | TRBV14 | TGTGCCAGCAGCCCCGGGACAGGGCTCTACGAGCAGTACTTC | CASSPGTGLYEQYF
NA | NA | TRBJ1-6 | TRBV10-3 | TGTGCCATCAGTGAGGGAGGGGGGTATAATTCACCCCTCCACTTT | CAISEGGGYNSPLHF
NA | NA | TRBJ2-6 | TRBV2 | TGTGCCAGCATGACAACTGGGGCCAACGTCCTGACTTTC | CASMTTGANVLTF
NA | TRBD1 | TRBJ2-7 | TRBV7-9 | TGTGCCATCGACAGGGACTACGAGCAGTACTTC | CAIDRDYEQYF
NA | NA | TRBJ1-5 | TRBV27 | TGTGCCAGCAGTTTAGGGCAGACTAATCAGCCCCAGCATTTT | CASSLGQTNQPQHF
NA | NA | TRBJ2-2 | TRBV23-1 | TGCGCCAGCAAACCCGACTTCCTCCATGTTACGACCGGGGAGCTGTTTTTT | CASKPDFLHVTTGELFF
NA | NA | TRBJ2-3 | TRBV9 | TGTGCCAGCAGCGCGGGACAGCCGGGAGGTGATACGCAGTATTTT | CASSAGQPGGDTQYF
once | TRBD1 | TRBJ2-7 | TRBV6-1 | TGTGCCAGCAGTGAGGCCAGTGTGACAGGGGGGTACGAGCAGTACTTC | CASSEASVTGGYEQYF
NA | TRBD1 | TRBJ2-2 | TRBV13 | TGTGCCAGCAGCTTTGCCCGGACAGGGCCAAACACCGGGGAGCTGTTTTTT | CASSFARTGPNTGELFF
once | TRBD1 | TRBJ2-3 | TRBV6-6 | TGTGCCAGCAGGGGGGACAGGGGACCCATTAATACGCAGTATTTT | CASRGDRGPINTQYF
NA | NA | TRBJ2-7 | TRBV3-1/TRBV3-2 | TGTGCCAGCAGCCAATCTGGGGGGAGCGACGAGCAGTACTTC | CASSQSGGSDEQYF
NA | NA | TRBJ2-7 | TRBV30 | TGTGCCTGGAGTCAAGGACACTCCTACGAGCAGTACTTC | CAWSQGHSYEQYF
NA | NA | TRBJ2-1 | TRBV27 | TGTGCCAGCAGTTTAATGGCGGGGGCCTTATACAATGAGCAGTTCTTC | CASSLMAGALYNEQFF
NA | TRBD1 | TRBJ1-2 | TRBV2 | TGTGCCAGGACAGGGAGCTCTAACTATGGCTACACCTTC | CARTGSSNYGYTF
NA | NA | TRBJ1-1 | TRBV7-8 | TGTGCCAGCACCAGGGGTCAGAACACTGAAGCTTTCTTT | CASTRGQNTEAFF
NA | TRBD1 | TRBJ1-1 | TRBV5-4 | TGTGCCAGCAGCTTGTTCCGGACAGGGGGCACTGAAGCTTTCTTT | CASSLFRTGGTEAFF
once | TRBD1 | TRBJ2-1 | TRBV19 | TGTGCCAGTAGTCTCCCGGGACAGGGTTTACGTGAGCAGTTCTTC | CASSLPGQGLREQFF
NA | NA | TRBJ1-2 | TRBV19 | TGTGCCAGCAGTAGCGGGGACTATGGCTACACCTTC | CASSSGDYGYTF
NA | NA | TRBJ2-7 | TRBV2 | TGTGCCAGCAGTGAAATGTATGAGCAGTACTTC | CASSEMYEQYF
NA | NA | TRBJ2-6 | TRBV28 | TGTGCCAGCAGTTTCCGTACTGGGGCCAACGTCCTGACTTTC | CASSFRTGANVLTF
NA | TRBD2 | TRBJ2-1 | TRBV27 | TGTGCCAGCAGTACTAGGACTAGCGGGAACTACAATGAGCAGTTCTTC | CASSTRTSGNYNEQFF
NA | NA | TRBJ1-4 | TRBV5-1 | TGCGCCAGCAGTCAGGACATCTCAACTAATGAAAAACTGTTTTTT | CASSQDISTNEKLFF
NA | TRBD1 | TRBJ2-7 | TRBV5-1 | TGCGCCAGCAGCTTGGTTGGCCAGGGGGCTGGCTACGAGCAGTACTTC | CASSLVGQGAGYEQYF
NA | TRBD1 | TRBJ1-6 | TRBV5-1 | TGCGCCAGCAGCTCTGTTCCGGGACAGAAAAATTCACCCCTCCACTTT | CASSSVPGQKNSPLHF
NA | TRBD1 | TRBJ1-1 | TRBV5-1 | TGCGCCAGCACCAGGACAGGGTACGACACTGAAGCTTTCTTT | CASTRTGYDTEAFF
once | NA | TRBJ1-5 | TRBV28 | TGTGCCAGCAGTTTGGGCGCCAATCAGCCCCAGCATTTT | CASSLGANQPQHF
few | NA | TRBJ2-3 | TRBV29-1 | TGCAGCGTTGTACGGTTTAGCACAGATACGCAGTATTTT | CSVVRFSTDTQYF
NA | NA | TRBJ2-3 | TRBV27 | TGTGCCAGCAGTTTATCTGGGGGTAGCACAGATACGCAGTATTTT | CASSLSGGSTDTQYF
NA | NA | TRBJ1-2 | TRBV6-1 | TGTGCCAGCAGTGAAGCGGGGAATACCTATGGCTACACCTTC | CASSEAGNTYGYTF
NA | NA | TRBJ2-1 | TRBV12-3/TRBV12-4 | TGTGCCAGCAGTATGGACGGTAATGAGCAGTTCTTC | CASSMDGNEQFF
NA | NA | TRBJ2-7 | TRBV28 | TGTGCCAGCAGCTCGAGCTCCTACGAGCAGTACTTC | CASSSSSYEQYF
once | NA | TRBJ1-2 | TRBV15 | TGTGCCACCAGGCCCACCCTGGGTGGCTACACCTTC | CATRPTLGGYTF
NA | NA | TRBJ1-3 | TRBV29-1 | TGCAGCGTGAGGGGCTCTGGAAACACCATATATTTT | CSVRGSGNTIYF
NA | NA | TRBJ1-1 | TRBV14 | TGTGCCAGCAGCCAAGGTGTAGGGCGGGACTACACTGAAGCTTTCTTT | CASSQGVGRDYTEAFF
NA | NA | TRBJ1-5 | TRBV28 | TGTGCCAGCAGTGAAATTGGACAGAGCAATCAGCCCCAGCATTTT | CASSEIGQSNQPQHF
NA | NA | TRBJ1-1 | TRBV5-1 | TGCGCCAGCAGCCTCGTTAGGGGACCGGCTTTCTTT | CASSLVRGPAFF
NA | NA | TRBJ1-3 | TRBV7-2 | TGTGCCAGCAGCCCACCTCCGGGGGCTGGAAACACCATATATTTT | CASSPPPGAGNTIYF
NA | NA | TRBJ1-2 | TRBV18 | TGTGCCAGCTCACCACCGGAAGGGAGGAGCTATGGCTACACCTTC | CASSPPEGRSYGYTF
NA | TRBD2 | TRBJ2-5 | TRBV7-8 | TGTGCCAGCAGCTTAGGCACTAGCGGGGGGGCCCTAGAGACCCAGTACTTC | CASSLGTSGGALETQYF
NA | TRBD1 | TRBJ1-5 | TRBV28 | TGTGCCAGCAGTAGCGGACAGGGCGGCAATCAGCCCCAGCATTTT | CASSSGQGGNQPQHF
NA | TRBD2 | TRBJ2-3 | TRBV5-6 | TGTGCCAGCAGCTTGGCGTTAGCGGGGGGTGATACGCAGTATTTT | CASSLALAGGDTQYF
NA | NA | TRBJ2-1 | TRBV14 | TGTGCCAGCAGCCATCTTGGCGGGGCGTCTTACAATGAGCAGTTCTTC | CASSHLGGASYNEQFF
once | NA | TRBJ2-7 | TRBV11-2 | TGTGCCAGCAGCTCCCGACTAGAATCCTACGAGCAGTACTTC | CASSSRLESYEQYF